One and the same sample provided the 22 T cell receptor beta chains below, sequenced in a study of T cells in Graves' hyperthyroidism and ophthalmopathy. What was amplified from RNA transcripts were TCR beta CDR3 regions. Researchers ran a first-round RT-PCR on the TCR CDR3 using the HTBI primer set. TCRdb fed the multiplex PCR reads into MiXCR, producing one record per CDR3 protein. The sample has some 650,000 distinct CDR3 sequences, 16% seen once; the top ten hold about 3.5%. Input material: blood. The receptors shown here come from a woman between 40 and 50 years old with Graves' ophthalmopathy.

The V call is TRBV5-5, the J call TRBJ2-5; TRBD1 agrees at 7 bases. Germline V lookup: CDR1 SGHKS, CDR2 YYEKEE (reference sequence). With V trimmed by 3 bases and J by 7 bases, 18 bases remained unmatched. The CDR3 is 17 amino acids. CDR3 sequence reads: CASSSIPHDRESGTQYF. In nucleotides, the CDR3 is TGTGCCAGCAGCTCTATTCCCCACGACAGGGAAAGCGGGACCCAGTACTTC.

This clonotype was recorded a few times. The chain links TRBV27 to TRBJ2-3; perhaps TRBD1 as D (5 bases). The CDR3 has 12 amino acids. The V end lost 8 bases, the J end lost 4 bases, and 10 bases lay between the germline ends. Germline V gene sequence: CDR1 MNHEY, CDR2 SMNVEV (reference sequence). CDR3 sequence (DNA): TGTGCCAGCGGGGCCATATCAGATACGCAGTATTTT. Translation gives CASGAISDTQYF.

The DNA of the CDR3 is TGTGCCAGCAGTGAACAGTCTGGCAGGGCTGGAAACACCATATATTTT. Translating it yields CASSEQSGRAGNTIYF. The gene calls are TRBV2 and TRBJ1-3, with D perhaps matching TRBD1 (5 bases). Germline assignment: CDR1 SNHLY and CDR2 FYNNEI. V was pared by 2 bases and J by 2 bases, with 13 bases between. The CDR3 is made up of 16 amino acids.

This clonotype has at least ten counts. V usage is TRBV12-3 or TRBV12-4 and J usage is TRBJ1-6, with D tentatively TRBD1 (6 bases). V lost 6 bases and J 9 bases, leaving 12 bases between the germline ends. The CDR3 has 13 amino acids. The CDR3 sequence is CASSPQTGSPLHF. CDR3 DNA sequence: TGTGCCAGCAGCCCCCAGACAGGTTCACCCCTCCACTTT.

This clonotype occurred many times. This chain uses TRBV5-1 with TRBJ1-1, with D perhaps matching TRBD1 (5 bases). Trimming pared 2 bases from V and 3 bases from J, leaving 11 bases between. The CDR3 loop spans 14 amino acids. The germline gives CDR1 SGHRS, CDR2 YFSETQ. CDR3 coding DNA: TGCGCCAGCAGCTTATTTCAGGGTGACACTGAAGCTTTCTTT. It codes for CASSLFQGDTEAFF.

In this sample, this clonotype turned up many times. This sequence joins TRBV3-1 and TRBJ1-2, with 10 positions matching TRBD1. Germline CDR1 LGHDT, CDR2 YNNKEL (reference sequence). This CDR3 has 13 amino acids. Trimming cost V 3 bases and J 7 bases; bases outside gene matches: 2. The chain's CDR3 is CASSHGTGAGYTF. CDR3 DNA sequence: TGTGCCAGCAGCCACGGGACAGGGGCTGGCTACACCTTC. The complete variable domain, with remaining parts taken from reference TRBV3-1 and TRBJ1-2, reads DTAVSQTPKYLVTQMGNDKSIKCEQNLGHDTMYWYKQDSKKFLKIMFSYNNKELIINETVPNRFSPKSPDKAHLNLHINSLELGDSAVYFCASSHGTGAGYTFGSGTRLTVV.

This clonotype was recorded at least ten times. The gene calls are TRBV29-1 and TRBJ2-7; 7 bases line up with TRBD2. Trimming removed 5 bases from V and 3 bases from J; junction bases left unmatched: 7. The germline V gene encodes CDR1 SQVTM and CDR2 ANQGSEA. The CDR3 spans 13 residues. Here the CDR3 reads CSVFLAERYEQYF. The CDR3 nucleotides read TGCAGCGTTTTTCTAGCGGAGCGCTACGAGCAGTACTTC.

This clonotype occurred a few times. V usage is TRBV7-9 and J usage is TRBJ2-7; tentatively, D is TRBD2 (6 bases). This CDR3 comprises 14 residues. The V gene's germline CDR1 is SEHNR and CDR2 FQNEAQ (reference sequence). Trimming pared 5 bases from V and 3 bases from J, leaving 14 bases between. CDR3 in amino acids: CASSRGGNHYEQYF. The CDR3 DNA follows: TGTGCCAGCAGCCGTGGCGGGAACCACTACGAGCAGTACTTC.

This clonotype has a handful of counts. The chain combines TRBV5-1 with TRBJ2-3, with a weak D call TRBD2 (6 bases). Trimming removed 4 bases from V and 5 bases from J, with 20 bases in between. The CDR3 has 16 residues. Germline V gives CDR1 SGHRS, CDR2 YFSETQ. CDR3 protein: CASSNYGLYSGDTQYF. The CDR3 region has the DNA TGCGCCAGCAGCAACTACGGACTATATAGTGGAGATACGCAGTATTTT.

The chain links TRBV3-1 to TRBJ2-1, with D possibly called TRBD1 or TRBD2 (6 bases each). Trimming removed 0 bases from V and 7 bases from J, with 22 bases in between. Germline CDR1 reads LGHDT; CDR2 reads YNNKEL (reference sequence). The CDR3 covers 18 residues. The CDR3 DNA follows: TGTGCCAGCAGCCAAGAAGCCCTCGGGGGCTCCCGGGATAATGAGCAGTTCTTC. Protein: CASSQEALGGSRDNEQFF.

V is TRBV20-1 and J is TRBJ2-1, with a weak D call TRBD2 (6 bases). Trimming took 8 bases from V and 2 from J, leaving 16 bases between them. Germline V lookup: CDR1 DFQATT, CDR2 SNEGSKA (reference sequence). This CDR3 has 14 amino acids. For the CDR3, the DNA is TGCAGTTGCTCTAGCGCCCTAGCCTACAATGAGCAGTTCTTC. Amino acid sequence: CSCSSALAYNEQFF.

This clonotype has a count of ten or more. The chain couples TRBV2 to TRBJ1-3; possibly TRBD1 for D (6 bases). Trimming removed 2 bases at V and 2 bases at J, with 7 bases between. The CDR3 has 14 amino acids. Germline CDR1 SNHLY, CDR2 FYNNEI. The CDR3 sequence: CASSESGAGNTIYF. The CDR3 DNA reads as TGTGCCAGCAGTGAATCAGGGGCTGGAAACACCATATATTTT. The complete variable domain, with remaining parts taken from reference TRBV2 and TRBJ1-3, reads EPEVTQTPSHQVTQMGQEVILRCVPISNHLYFYWYRQILGQKVEFLVSFYNNEISEKSEIFDDQFSVERPDGSNFTLKIRSTKLEDSAMYFCASSESGAGNTIYFGEGSWLTVV.

This clonotype was observed many times. V gene TRBV2 combines with J gene TRBJ2-1; perhaps TRBD2 as D (6 bases). Between the trimmed V and J ends, which lost 0 bases and 9 bases, there was a span of 15 bases. There are 15 residues in the CDR3. CDR1 SNHLY and CDR2 FYNNEI come from the germline V gene. The CDR3 DNA sequence: TGTGCCAGCAGTGAAGCTTCGACTAGTTTGGTTGAGCAGTTCTTC. This gives the protein CASSEASTSLVEQFF.

This clonotype came up a few times. V and J are TRBV19 and TRBJ1-2; 8 bases line up with TRBD1. Germline loops: CDR1 LNHDA, CDR2 SQIVND (reference sequence). V was clipped by 7 bases and J by 6 bases; unmatched bases: 25. CDR3 size: 19 residues. Written as DNA, the CDR3 is TGTGCCAGTAAGCCCCGGCCGGGTCTAGACAGGGGAAGTTTCAATGGCTACACCTTC. Its translation is CASKPRPGLDRGSFNGYTF.

The rearrangement uses TRBV28 and TRBJ2-2; D call uncertain. The germline gives CDR1 MDHEN, CDR2 SYDVKM. V lost 6 bases and J lost 9, with 8 bases in between. CDR3 length: 11 amino acids. CDR3 sequence: CASSGPRELFF. The CDR3 DNA is TGTGCCAGCAGCGGGCCCCGGGAGCTGTTTTTT. Full variable domain (remainder filled in from reference TRBV28 and TRBJ2-2): DVKVTQSSRYLVKRTGEKVFLECVQDMDHENMFWYRQDPGLGLRLIYFSYDVKMKEKGDIPEGYSVSREKKERFSLILESASTNQTSMYLCASSGPRELFFGEGSRLTVL.

Turning to this clonotype: With a much larger clone just one base away, this may be a read error. The chain employs TRBV18 and TRBJ1-2; a possible D gene is TRBD1 (5 bases). Per germline, CDR1 KGHSH and CDR2 LQKENI. The CDR3 has 11 amino acids. The CDR3 region is CASSLQGGCTF. DNA for the CDR3: TGTGCCAGCTCCCTTCAGGGTGGCTGCACCTTC.

The chain couples TRBV12-3 or TRBV12-4 to TRBJ2-2; D perhaps matches TRBD2 (5 bases). CDR3 length equals 12 residues. Trimming cost V 5 bases and J 8 bases, with 9 bases left between them. The CDR3 DNA is TGTGCCAGCAGTCGGGGAGTTGGGGAGCTGTTTTTT. This translates into CASSRGVGELFF.

This clonotype has at least ten counts. V usage is TRBV5-1 and J usage is TRBJ2-7; 7 bases are shared with TRBD1. The CDR3 totals 12 residues. Trimming took 1 base from V and 5 from J; bases not matched to a gene: 0. In germline, CDR1 is SGHRS, CDR2 YFSETQ. The CDR3: CASSLTGDEQYF. The CDR3 DNA sequence: TGCGCCAGCAGCTTGACAGGGGACGAGCAGTACTTC.

This clonotype was seen a few times. J is TRBJ2-1 and V is TRBV4-2; 7 bases match TRBD2. V trimming: 1 base; J trimming: 7 bases; junction bases outside the gene matches: 10. This CDR3 spans 16 amino acids. Germline V gene data show CDR1 as LGHNA and CDR2 as YNFKEQ. Here the CDR3 DNA reads TGTGCCAGCAGCCAAGTCACGGCGGGAGATAGGAATGAGCAGTTCTTC. It is translated as CASSQVTAGDRNEQFF.

With regard to this clonotype: The junction differs from germline at one of its ends, possibly a read error. The chain couples TRBV2 to TRBJ2-5, with TRBD2 matching over 7 bases. CDR3 size: 14 residues. The V gene's germline CDR1 is SNHLY and CDR2 FYNNEI. Written as DNA, the CDR3 is TGTGCCAGCAGTTCCTGGGGGGGGGGTGAGACCCGGTACTTC. This codes for CASSSWGGGETRYF.

The chain employs TRBV27 and TRBJ2-7, with D possibly matching TRBD2 (5 bases). Germline CDR1 is MNHEY and CDR2 is SMNVEV (reference sequence). The CDR3 totals 14 residues. Trimming left V 10 bases short and J 5 bases short, with 21 bases between. In DNA form, the CDR3 reads TGTGCCACCCTCCCCCGAAGCGGAACCCACGAGCAGTACTTC. As protein: CATLPRSGTHEQYF.

Ten or more counts support this clonotype. This rearrangement joins TRBV18 to TRBJ2-5; 9 nucleotides align to TRBD2. With V trimmed by 6 bases and J by 4 bases, 6 bases remained unmatched. Germline CDR1 is KGHSH and CDR2 is LQKENI. This CDR3 region has 14 residues. The CDR3 sequence: CASSPGLAVETQYF. DNA for the CDR3: TGTGCCAGCTCCCCGGGACTAGCCGTAGAGACCCAGTACTTC.